This T cell receptor beta chain was captured in a study of T cell changes during pregnancy in multiple sclerosis. Sequencing was performed with immunoSEQ multiplex PCR; in TCRdb, only in-frame clones are kept and a portion is missing. The sample contains tens of thousands of clones, approximately 93% of which appear only once. The sample was peripheral blood, taken after pregnancy. The origin of this receptor is a female donor with multiple sclerosis, enrolled in a pregnancy study.

This CDR3 reads CASRERQGKDYGYTF. Written as DNA, the CDR3 is TGTGCCAGCAGAGAAAGACAGGGTAAAGACTATGGCTACACCTTC. The genes are TRBV5-6 and TRBJ1-2; 7 nucleotides agree with TRBD1. CDR1 is SGHDT, CDR2 YYEEEE, per germline. V shed 5 bases and J 3 bases; nucleotides not matched to a gene: 10. The CDR3 is 15 residues long.